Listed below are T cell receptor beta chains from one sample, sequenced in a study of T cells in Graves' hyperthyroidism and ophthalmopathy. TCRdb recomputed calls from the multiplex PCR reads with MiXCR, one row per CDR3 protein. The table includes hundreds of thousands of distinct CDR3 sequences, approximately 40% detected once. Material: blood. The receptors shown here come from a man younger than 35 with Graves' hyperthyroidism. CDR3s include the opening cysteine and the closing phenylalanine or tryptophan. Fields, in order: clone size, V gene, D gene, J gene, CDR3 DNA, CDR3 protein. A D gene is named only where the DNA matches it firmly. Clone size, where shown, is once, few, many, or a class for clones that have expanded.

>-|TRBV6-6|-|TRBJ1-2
TGTGCCAGCAGTTACCTCGGGGCAGAGCCTTATGGCTACACCTTC
CASSYLGAEPYGYTF
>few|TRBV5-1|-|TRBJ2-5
TGTGCCAGCAGTTTAGCCGGAGGGTTGGAGACCCAGTACTTC
CASSLAGGLETQYF
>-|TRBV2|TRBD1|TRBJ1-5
TGTGCCAGCAGTGATTCAGGGGACAGGCGAAAGGGGCAGCCCCAGCATTTT
CASSDSGDRRKGQPQHF
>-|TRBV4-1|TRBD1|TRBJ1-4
TGCGCCAGCAGCCGCCCGGACAGGGGTCGGGCTAATGAAAAACTGTTTTTT
CASSRPDRGRANEKLFF
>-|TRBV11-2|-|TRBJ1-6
TGTGCCAGCAGCTTACAGGCTAATTCACCCCTCCACTTT
CASSLQANSPLHF
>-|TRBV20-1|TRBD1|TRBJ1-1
TGCAGTGCTAGAGCCAGACAGGGGTTCACTGAAGCTTTCTTT
CSARARQGFTEAFF
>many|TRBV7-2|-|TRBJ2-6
TGTGCCAGCAGCTCCCCAGCATGGTCTGGGGCCAACGTCCTGACTTTC
CASSSPAWSGANVLTF
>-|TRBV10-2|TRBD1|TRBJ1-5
TGCGCCAGCAGTCTTTGGGACAGGGGTCGGGGTAATCAGCCCCAGCATTTT
CASSLWDRGRGNQPQHF
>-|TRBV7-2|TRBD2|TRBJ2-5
TGCGCCAGCAGCCACGAGGCTAGCGGGGGGGCCCAGTACTTC
CASSHEASGGAQYF
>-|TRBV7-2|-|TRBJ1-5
TGTGCCAGCAGCCAAGACCGCAGCCAGGTACAGCCCCAGCATTTT
CASSQDRSQVQPQHF
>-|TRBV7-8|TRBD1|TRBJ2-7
TGTGCCAGCAGCTTAGATATCAGGGGGCCCTACGAGCAGTACTTC
CASSLDIRGPYEQYF
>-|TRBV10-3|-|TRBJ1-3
TGTGCCATTCTACAGATCTCTGGAAACACCATATATTTT
CAILQISGNTIYF
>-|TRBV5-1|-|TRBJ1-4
TGCGCCAGCAGCCCGGAAGGCAGTACTAATGAAAAACTGTTTTTT
CASSPEGSTNEKLFF
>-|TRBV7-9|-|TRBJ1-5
TGCGCCAGCAGCCAAGATGGGGAAGAGCCCCAGCATTTT
CASSQDGEEPQHF
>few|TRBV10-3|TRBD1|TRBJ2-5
TGTGCCATCAGTAGCCTTACAGGGGAAGAGACCCAGTACTTC
CAISSLTGEETQYF
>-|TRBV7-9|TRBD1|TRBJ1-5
TGTGCCGGAGAGGGGGCGGGAGAGCCCGAGCATTTT
CAGEGAGEPEHF
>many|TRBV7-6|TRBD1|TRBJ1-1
TGTGCCAGCAGTCACAGGGGCGAGGATTTGAACACTGAAGCTTTCTTT
CASSHRGEDLNTEAFF
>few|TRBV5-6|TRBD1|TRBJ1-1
TGTGCCAGCAGTTACGGGACAGAACTCACTGAAGCTTTCTTT
CASSYGTELTEAFF
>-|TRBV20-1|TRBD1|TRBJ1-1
TGCAGTGCTAGAGTGACAGGGATTACTGAAGCTTTCTTT
CSARVTGITEAFF
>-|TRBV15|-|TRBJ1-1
TGTGCCACCAGCTTATGGGCAGAAGACACTGAAGCTTTCTTT
CATSLWAEDTEAFF
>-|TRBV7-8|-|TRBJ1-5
TGTGCCAGCAGCGGACATCATGACGACAGGACCAATCAGCCCCAGCATTTT
CASSGHHDDRTNQPQHF
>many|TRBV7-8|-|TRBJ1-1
TGTGCCAGCAGCTTAAATGGCGAAGTCACTGAAGCTTTCTTT
CASSLNGEVTEAFF
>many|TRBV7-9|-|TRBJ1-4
TGTGCCAGCAGCTTAGGTGGACTCGAAAAACTGTTTTTT
CASSLGGLEKLFF
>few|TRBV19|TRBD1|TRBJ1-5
TGTGCCAGTAGCCCCGGGACAGGGGGCTTAGGCAATCAGCCCCAGCATTTT
CASSPGTGGLGNQPQHF
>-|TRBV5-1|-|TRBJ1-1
TGCGCCAGCAGCTTGGCACGGCCAGGAGACACTGAAGCTTTCTTC
CASSLARPGDTEAFF
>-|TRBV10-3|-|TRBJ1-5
TGTGCCATCAGTGGAGAGGGAAGCAATCAGCCCCAGCATTTT
CAISGEGSNQPQHF
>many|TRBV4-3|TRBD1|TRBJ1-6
TGCGCCAGCAGCCAAGAGGCAGGGGGCGGTGGATCACCCCTCCACTTT
CASSQEAGGGGSPLHF
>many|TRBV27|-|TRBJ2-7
TGTGCCAGCAGTTCTCAGACGGGAGCCTACGAGCAGTACTTC
CASSSQTGAYEQYF
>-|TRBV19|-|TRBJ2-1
TGTGCCAGTAGTCTTAATCCGGGACTCCCCACTTACAATGAGCAGTTCTTC
CASSLNPGLPTYNEQFF
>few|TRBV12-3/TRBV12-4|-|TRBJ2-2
TGTGCCAGCAGTTTGTTCTACGGAGCAGGGGAGCTGTTTTTT
CASSLFYGAGELFF
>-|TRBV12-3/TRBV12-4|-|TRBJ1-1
TGTGCCAGCAGTCCCCAGCGTGGGGGGATCACTGAAGCTTTCTTT
CASSPQRGGITEAFF
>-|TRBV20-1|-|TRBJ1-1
TGCAGTGCTAGACCCGCTCCTCCAAGCCGGGTTAACACTGAAGCTTTCTTT
CSARPAPPSRVNTEAFF
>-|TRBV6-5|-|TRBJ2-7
TGTGCCAGCAGTTCAAGTCTCCACCACGAGCAGTACTTC
CASSSSLHHEQYF
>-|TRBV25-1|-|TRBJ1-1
TGTGCCAGCTTGGCGTCAGGCACTGAAGCTTTCTTT
CASLASGTEAFF